A selection of T cell receptor beta chains follows, all from one sample in a study of control samples from healthy donors and cancer patients. TCRdb keeps only in-frame clones here, not all; method: immunoSEQ multiplex PCR. Among roughly 160,000 clones listed, roughly 94% were seen once. The sequenced sample was PBMCs. The source of these receptors is a man aged 55 to 70 with colorectal cancer. The CDR3 runs from the conserved cysteine through the conserved F or W. The order of the fields is D gene, V gene, J gene, clone size, CDR3 DNA, CDR3 protein. The D gene is left open where the match is weak. The size entry is marked missing in some rows and otherwise reads once, few, many or a size class.

d_gene: .
v_gene: TRBV24-1
j_gene: TRBJ1-2
abundance: .
CDR3nt: TGTGCCACCAGTGATTATGACTATGGCTACACCTTC
CDR3aa: CATSDYDYGYTF

d_gene: .
v_gene: TRBV5-8
j_gene: TRBJ1-6
abundance: .
CDR3nt: TGTGCCAGCAGCTTAGGCCCTTCACCCCTCCACTTT
CDR3aa: CASSLGPSPLHF

d_gene: .
v_gene: TRBV19
j_gene: TRBJ2-3
abundance: few
CDR3nt: TGTGCCAGTAGTATGATGGGGGAAGGGACAGATACGCAGTATTTT
CDR3aa: CASSMMGEGTDTQYF

d_gene: .
v_gene: TRBV28
j_gene: TRBJ1-2
abundance: .
CDR3nt: TGTGCCAGCAGAACCCCTAGACAGTACGATGGCTACACCTTC
CDR3aa: CASRTPRQYDGYTF

d_gene: .
v_gene: TRBV6-2/TRBV6-3
j_gene: TRBJ1-4
abundance: .
CDR3nt: TGTGCCAGCAGCGCGTGGGCTAATGAAAAACTGTTTTTT
CDR3aa: CASSAWANEKLFF

d_gene: .
v_gene: TRBV6-5
j_gene: TRBJ2-1
abundance: .
CDR3nt: TGTGCCACCATGAATTTATTAGGGAATGAGCAGTTCTTC
CDR3aa: CATMNLLGNEQFF

d_gene: .
v_gene: TRBV20-1
j_gene: TRBJ2-5
abundance: .
CDR3nt: TGCAGTGCTAGTCACCGGGACTGGGGATTCCAAGAGACCCAGTACTTC
CDR3aa: CSASHRDWGFQETQYF

d_gene: TRBD1
v_gene: TRBV19
j_gene: TRBJ1-2
abundance: once
CDR3nt: TGTGCCAGTAGCGCGACAGGGGTCGCTAAAAACTATGGCTACACCTTC
CDR3aa: CASSATGVAKNYGYTF

d_gene: TRBD1
v_gene: TRBV5-1
j_gene: TRBJ2-7
abundance: .
CDR3nt: TGCGCCAGCAGCTCCGGACAGGGCGGATACGAGCAGTACTTC
CDR3aa: CASSSGQGGYEQYF

d_gene: TRBD1
v_gene: TRBV24-1
j_gene: TRBJ2-3
abundance: .
CDR3nt: TGTGCCGCCAGTGATCATATACAGGGGCCAGATACGCAGTATTTT
CDR3aa: CAASDHIQGPDTQYF

d_gene: .
v_gene: TRBV6-5
j_gene: TRBJ2-5
abundance: .
CDR3nt: TGTGCCAGCAGTTCCGTCGCGGTGGAGACCCAGTACTTC
CDR3aa: CASSSVAVETQYF

d_gene: .
v_gene: TRBV2
j_gene: TRBJ2-6
abundance: .
CDR3nt: TGTGCCACTCCTGTCGGCCCCGGGACCGAGCCTTCTGGGGCCAACGTCCTGACTTTC
CDR3aa: CATPVGPGTEPSGANVLTF

d_gene: .
v_gene: TRBV19
j_gene: TRBJ1-1
abundance: .
CDR3nt: TGTGCCAGTAGGCCGGCGTCGAAGCTAACTGAAGCTTTCTTT
CDR3aa: CASRPASKLTEAFF

d_gene: .
v_gene: TRBV7-9
j_gene: TRBJ1-6
abundance: once
CDR3nt: TGTGCCAGCAGCTTATGGGGGGTGGTTTCACCCCTCCACTTT
CDR3aa: CASSLWGVVSPLHF

d_gene: .
v_gene: TRBV27
j_gene: TRBJ1-1
abundance: .
CDR3nt: TGTGCCAGCAGTTTATCGGTAGGACCGGCTGAAGCTTTCTTT
CDR3aa: CASSLSVGPAEAFF

d_gene: .
v_gene: TRBV5-6
j_gene: TRBJ1-3
abundance: .
CDR3nt: TGTGCCAGCAGCTTGATCCAGGGAAACACCATATATTTT
CDR3aa: CASSLIQGNTIYF

d_gene: .
v_gene: TRBV19
j_gene: TRBJ2-1
abundance: once
CDR3nt: TGTGCCAGTAGTGATGGTATGGGGTACAATGAGCAGTTCTTC
CDR3aa: CASSDGMGYNEQFF

d_gene: TRBD1
v_gene: TRBV10-2
j_gene: TRBJ1-5
abundance: .
CDR3nt: TGCGCCAGCAGTGATAGCTACAGGGGGCGTTCGTGGAATCAGCCCCAGCATTTT
CDR3aa: CASSDSYRGRSWNQPQHF

d_gene: .
v_gene: TRBV3-1/TRBV3-2
j_gene: TRBJ1-5
abundance: .
CDR3nt: TGTGCCAGCAGCCATGATCCAGGGGTAGATCAGCCCCAGCATTTT
CDR3aa: CASSHDPGVDQPQHF

d_gene: .
v_gene: TRBV6-5
j_gene: TRBJ2-1
abundance: .
CDR3nt: TGTGCCAGCACCCTCAGCCGGGGGGCGTACAATGAGCAGTTCTTC
CDR3aa: CASTLSRGAYNEQFF

d_gene: .
v_gene: TRBV27
j_gene: TRBJ1-4
abundance: once
CDR3nt: TGTGCCAGCAGCTTTACTAATGAAAAACTGTTTTTT
CDR3aa: CASSFTNEKLFF

d_gene: .
v_gene: TRBV3-1/TRBV3-2
j_gene: TRBJ2-3
abundance: .
CDR3nt: TGTGCCAGCAGCCCCGGTTTACGGGGGCGCACAGATACGCAGTATTTT
CDR3aa: CASSPGLRGRTDTQYF

d_gene: .
v_gene: TRBV4-1
j_gene: TRBJ1-2
abundance: .
CDR3nt: TGCGCCAGCAGCCAAGACGTGACTTATTATGGCTACACCTTC
CDR3aa: CASSQDVTYYGYTF

d_gene: .
v_gene: TRBV27
j_gene: TRBJ2-3
abundance: .
CDR3nt: TGTGCCAGCAGTCGGAACACAGATACGCAGTATTTT
CDR3aa: CASSRNTDTQYF

d_gene: TRBD1
v_gene: TRBV7-8
j_gene: TRBJ2-3
abundance: .
CDR3nt: TGTGCCAGCAGCTTAGGGGGGACAGGGAGAGCAGATACGCAGTATTTT
CDR3aa: CASSLGGTGRADTQYF

d_gene: .
v_gene: TRBV7-8
j_gene: TRBJ1-5
abundance: .
CDR3nt: TGTGCCAGCAGCTTAGAGACACAATCCCAGCCCCAGCATTTT
CDR3aa: CASSLETQSQPQHF

d_gene: .
v_gene: TRBV4-2
j_gene: TRBJ1-1
abundance: .
CDR3nt: TGTGCCAGCAGCTACTCTGACAGGAACACTGAAGCTTTCTTT
CDR3aa: CASSYSDRNTEAFF

d_gene: .
v_gene: TRBV19
j_gene: TRBJ1-5
abundance: .
CDR3nt: TGTGCCAGTGGCAGGTTTAGCAATCAGCCCCAGCATTTT
CDR3aa: CASGRFSNQPQHF

d_gene: TRBD2
v_gene: TRBV7-2
j_gene: TRBJ2-1
abundance: .
CDR3nt: TGTGCCAGCAGCTTACTCGGGGGGGCCGTAGATGAGCAGTTCTTC
CDR3aa: CASSLLGGAVDEQFF

d_gene: .
v_gene: TRBV6-5
j_gene: TRBJ1-2
abundance: .
CDR3nt: TGTGCCAGCAGTTACAGTCCTTATTATGGCTACACCTTC
CDR3aa: CASSYSPYYGYTF

d_gene: TRBD1
v_gene: TRBV13
j_gene: TRBJ2-7
abundance: .
CDR3nt: TGTGCCAGCAGCTTGACAGGGGTCTACGAGCAGTACTTC
CDR3aa: CASSLTGVYEQYF

d_gene: .
v_gene: TRBV4-1
j_gene: TRBJ2-3
abundance: .
CDR3nt: TGCGCCAGCAGCCGGGCGGCTAGCGAATTCACAGATACGCAGTATTTT
CDR3aa: CASSRAASEFTDTQYF

d_gene: .
v_gene: TRBV7-8
j_gene: TRBJ1-2
abundance: .
CDR3nt: TGTGCCAGCAGCTTAGCGGACGACGGTGTGGGCTCTCGGGGCTACACCTTC
CDR3aa: CASSLADDGVGSRGYTF

d_gene: .
v_gene: TRBV4-1
j_gene: TRBJ2-7
abundance: few
CDR3nt: TGCGCCAGCAGCCAAGACAGGGGACCCTACGAGCAGTACTTC
CDR3aa: CASSQDRGPYEQYF

d_gene: TRBD1
v_gene: TRBV27
j_gene: TRBJ1-1
abundance: .
CDR3nt: TGTGCCAGCAGCAGACAGGGAACCGACACTGAAGCTTTCTTT
CDR3aa: CASSRQGTDTEAFF

d_gene: TRBD1
v_gene: TRBV18
j_gene: TRBJ2-3
abundance: .
CDR3nt: TGTGCCAGCTCAGACCGGACAGGCGTTATGGAAACGCAGTATTTT
CDR3aa: CASSDRTGVMETQYF

d_gene: .
v_gene: TRBV2
j_gene: TRBJ2-2
abundance: .
CDR3nt: TGTGCCAGCAGAAGTGACACGAACACCGGGGAGCTGTTTTTT
CDR3aa: CASRSDTNTGELFF

d_gene: .
v_gene: TRBV3-1/TRBV3-2
j_gene: TRBJ2-5
abundance: .
CDR3nt: TGTGCCAGCAGCCAAGGACGGTGGGGAGAGACCCAGTACTTC
CDR3aa: CASSQGRWGETQYF

d_gene: TRBD1
v_gene: TRBV7-2
j_gene: TRBJ2-7
abundance: .
CDR3nt: TGTGCCAGCAGCTTAGCCGTAGGGACAGGGGCCTACGAGCAGTACTTC
CDR3aa: CASSLAVGTGAYEQYF

d_gene: .
v_gene: TRBV19
j_gene: TRBJ1-1
abundance: few
CDR3nt: TGTGCCAGTCGGGTCGGAGGGGATGTTGAAGCTTTCTTT
CDR3aa: CASRVGGDVEAFF

d_gene: TRBD2
v_gene: TRBV4-2
j_gene: TRBJ2-7
abundance: .
CDR3nt: TGTGCCAGCAGCCAAGAAATAGCGGGGGGGCCGTACGAGCAGTACTTC
CDR3aa: CASSQEIAGGPYEQYF